The present T cell receptor beta chain was sequenced within a study of shared clonotypes between healthy human individuals. At the level of the study: CD8 memory received one plate per donor, CD8 naive two, CD4 memory three and CD4 naive three. Overall study results and limits: A reduction in generation probabilities was seen for non-shared clonotypes relative to those shared by all four donors.

CDR1 is MDHEN and CDR2 is SYDVKM in the germline V gene. V gave up 4 bases and J gave up 2 bases, with 10 bases separating them. The CDR3 consists of 14 residues. Points on this clone: Antigen: not known.

Only in-frame clones appear in the TCRdb table, and some are missing; sequencing was by immunoSEQ multiplex PCR. The sample lists 2 million to 2.5 million clones; under 95% were seen once. Sequencing was done on a sample of naive CD4+ T cells from PBMCs. Subset meaning: CD45RA+ positively selected. The rearrangement uses TRBV28 and TRBJ2-3, with D unresolved. This clonotype was sampled from a man younger than 35 in good health. Some clones in this sample may be carry-over from other donors' samples. The CDR3 coding sequence is TGTGCCAGCAGTTCCGGGCCTCCCACAGATACGCAGTATTTT. Translated, it gives CASSSGPPTDTQYF. Supplemented by reference TRBV28 and TRBJ2-3, the full variable domain reads DVKVTQSSRYLVKRTGEKVFLECVQDMDHENMFWYRQDPGLGLRLIYFSYDVKMKEKGDIPEGYSVSREKKERFSLILESASTNQTSMYLCASSSGPPTDTQYFGPGTRLTVL.